This TCR beta chain is from a study of monozygotic twins with inflammatory bowel disease. The CDR3 has 14 residues. Germline V lookup: CDR1 SGHRS, CDR2 YFSETQ. From the 5' RACE reads, TCRdb lists one entry per CDR3 protein and no DNA. The table for this sample gives over 110,000 distinct CDR3 sequences. The receptor comes from a human donor with ulcerative colitis or Crohn's disease, or a healthy co-twin of an affected twin (not recorded which). The chain joins TRBV5-1 to TRBJ2-1; TCRdb's D gene call, TRBD1, goes unchecked for lack of DNA. Sequenced: blood. The CDR3 sequence: CASSEGRSYNEHFF.